The source of this T cell receptor (beta chain) is a study of identical twins. Details on this clonotype: What it binds is unknown.

TCRdb reprocessed the 5' RACE reads via MiXCR and lists one record per CDR3 protein. The profile shows 500,000 to 550,000 distinct CDR3 sequences, roughly 21% of them singletons. Points from the study as a whole: A lower insertion count was a feature of abundant cord blood beta clonotypes, with no such feature in memory repertoires.

Germline V gives CDR1 SQVTM, CDR2 ANQGSEA. This CDR3 is built from 16 residues. V dropped 4 bases and J dropped 5; count of bases not matched to a gene: 11. These data also featured in a second study, about T cells expressing NK-cell markers. According to that study: Seven of the eight sequenced donors were classified as HCMV-seropositive, and one was classified as seronegative.

The chain carries TRBV29-1 and TRBJ2-2, with 9 bases identical to TRBD1. This TCR was recovered from a woman between 18 and 29 years old in good health. The sample comprised CD4+ T cells sorted from blood. For the CDR3, the DNA is TGCAGCGTTGTAGTTGACAGGACAGGGGTTACCGGGGAGCTGTTTTTT. This codes for CSVVVDRTGVTGELFF.